This TCR beta chain stems from a study of cytomegalovirus exposure and HLA in healthy donors. Study outcomes and limitations: HLA alleles were associated with 15,000 to 20,000 TCR beta sequences in a later analysis at 0.05 false discovery rate. What a later analysis reportedly showed was that an Asian-associated ancestry cluster had fewer N-insertions than the approximately 700-donor mean. Indistinguishability led to the exclusion of some V segments, TRBV6-2 and TRBV6-3 included.

In regard to this clone: Its antigen is currently unknown.

Trimming stripped 7 bases from V and 2 bases from J, with 11 bases between. The CDR3 loop spans 13 amino acids. Germline CDR1 reads MNHNS; CDR2 reads SASEGT. The PCR employed 60 Vbeta primers together with 13 Jbeta primers. TCRdb keeps only in-frame clones here, not all; method: immunoSEQ multiplex PCR. In the table there are more than 90,000 clones, approximately 60% of which are singletons. The source material was PBMCs. The chain has TRBV6-1 and TRBJ1-1; D unclear. This TCR came from a boy aged 5-17 years in good health and CMV-seropositive. The CDR3 nucleotides read TGTGCCAGCAAATCAGGCCGCAACACTGAAGCTTTCTTT. It yields the protein CASKSGRNTEAFF.